What follows describes a single T cell receptor beta chain. As yet, its antigen is unknown. The V gene lost 0 bases and the J gene lost 7 bases, with 9 bases spanning the gap. Germline lookup yields CDR1 LGHDT and CDR2 YNNKEL (reference sequence). The CDR3 has 14 residues. These data belong to a study of T-cell memory formation after mild COVID-19. In the study overall: TCR clusters were mostly donor specific. Whole-study results and caveats: Clones that contracted from day 15 to 85 were balanced CD4/CD8, while later expanders leaned CD4+.

TCRdb analysed the 5' RACE reads with MiXCR anew, one entry per CDR3 protein. The sample includes 280,000 or so distinct CDR3 sequences, 7% to 10% of them seen just once. The sequence derives from a young man who had mild COVID-19 (a few samples of this study predate the infection). Cell type and time point are not known. This rearrangement joins TRBV3-1 to TRBJ2-2, with D hard to call. Sequences were obtained from PBMCs or a T cell subset sorted from them (not recorded which). For the CDR3, the DNA is TGTGCCAGCAGCCAAGACGTTCGATACGGGGAGCTGTTTTTT. Amino acid sequence: CASSQDVRYGELFF.